Listed here are 12 T cell receptor beta chains from one sample, sequenced in a study of T-cell memory formation after mild COVID-19. TCRdb analysed the 5' RACE reads with MiXCR anew, one entry per CDR3 protein. The data show about 270,000 distinct CDR3 sequences, with 15% to 17% seen just once and approximately 2.1% held by the top ten. Material for sequencing was PBMCs or a T cell subset sorted from them (not recorded which). These receptors originate from an adult woman who had mild COVID-19 (a few samples of this study predate the infection). Cell type and time point are not known.

This clonotype was observed many times. The V gene is TRBV7-8, the J gene TRBJ2-4; D is uncertain. The V and J ends lost 1 base and 0 bases respectively, with 4 bases between them. CDR1 is SGHVS, CDR2 FQNEAQ, per germline. This CDR3 comprises 14 residues. Here the CDR3 DNA reads TGTGCCAGCAGCTTAGACGAAGCCAAAAACATTCAGTACTTC. It is translated as CASSLDEAKNIQYF.

There are a few counts of this clonotype. The rearrangement uses TRBV3-1 and TRBJ1-1; TRBD1 matches 9 bases. The length of the CDR3 is 16 residues. Germline CDR1 LGHDT, CDR2 YNNKEL (reference sequence). Unmatched junction bases numbered 3, after V lost 1 base and J lost 0 bases. In DNA form, the CDR3 reads TGTGCCAGCAGCCAAGGGACAGGGGTTATGAACACTGAAGCTTTCTTT. Protein sequence: CASSQGTGVMNTEAFF.

The rearrangement joins TRBV4-2 to TRBJ1-2, with D possibly being TRBD1 (5 bases). The V gene's germline CDR1 is LGHNA and CDR2 YNFKEQ. This CDR3 is built from 13 residues. With 1 base removed from V and 8 bases from J, the gap between germline ends came to 11 bases. The CDR3 sequence: CASSQGTSFGYTF. The DNA of the CDR3 is TGTGCCAGCAGCCAAGGGACAAGCTTCGGCTACACCTTC.

The chain carries TRBV20-1 and TRBJ2-5, with 7 positions matching TRBD2. Trimming cost V 1 base and J 5 bases; bases outside gene matches: 4. Germline V CDR1 and CDR2: DFQATT, SNEGSKA (reference sequence). The CDR3 sequence is 13 residues long. The CDR3 DNA is TGCAGTGCTAGAGGGGGAGGGTTGGAGACCCAGTACTTC. It yields the protein CSARGGGLETQYF.

A single count supports this clonotype. V usage is TRBV4-1 and J usage is TRBJ2-2, with D perhaps matching TRBD2 (5 bases). The V and J ends lost 1 base and 0 bases respectively, with 9 bases between them. The CDR3 spans 16 residues. Germline-derived CDR1 and CDR2 are MGHRA and YSYEKL. The CDR3 bases are TGCGCCAGCAGCCAAGTTCCAGCGGCGAACACCGGGGAGCTGTTTTTT. This encodes CASSQVPAANTGELFF.

For the CDR3, the DNA is TGCAGTGCTAGAAAGCTTGGGACACTAAATCAGCCCCAGCATTTT. This encodes CSARKLGTLNQPQHF. The chain uses TRBV20-1 and TRBJ1-5; D is possibly TRBD1 (6 bases). Germline loops: CDR1 DFQATT, CDR2 SNEGSKA (reference sequence). With 2 bases removed from V and 4 bases from J, the gap between germline ends came to 15 bases. The CDR3 loop spans 15 amino acids.

The chain recombines TRBV12-3 or TRBV12-4 with TRBJ1-2; 9 positions match TRBD1. This CDR3 comprises 14 residues. Germline trimming cut 1 base from V and 5 bases from J; bases unmatched to any gene: 2. CDR3 DNA sequence: TGTGCCAGCAGTTTAGTTGGGACAGGGTATGGCTACACCTTC. Protein: CASSLVGTGYGYTF.

Many counts were recorded for this clonotype. The chain combines TRBV20-1 with TRBJ2-2; D not resolved. V lost 3 bases and J lost 1, with 9 bases in between. The CDR3 is 14 amino acids. Per the germline V gene, CDR1 is DFQATT and CDR2 is SNEGSKA (reference sequence). CDR3 loop: CSASFRRNTGELFF. CDR3 nucleotide sequence: TGCAGTGCTAGTTTTCGGAGGAACACCGGGGAGCTGTTTTTT.

This clonotype has a handful of counts. V and J are TRBV9 and TRBJ2-2; D is perhaps TRBD1 (5 bases). Trimming pared 0 bases from V and 7 bases from J, leaving 10 bases between. CDR1 and CDR2 (germline): SGDLS, YYNGEE. This CDR3 is built from 14 residues. The DNA for the CDR3 is TGTGCCAGCAGCGTAGGCCAGGGCGACGGGGAGCTGTTTTTT. Translated: CASSVGQGDGELFF.

This clonotype was counted a few times. The chain's CDR3 is CASSVLQGRYTF. In DNA form, the CDR3 reads TGCGCCAGCAGCGTATTACAGGGGCGCTACACCTTC. This sequence joins TRBV5-1 and TRBJ1-2, with TRBD1 matching 7 bases. J gave up 9 bases and V 4 bases, and 6 bases lay outside the gene matches. This CDR3 region has 12 residues. Looked up from germline, CDR1 is SGHRS and CDR2 is YFSETQ.

J is TRBJ2-7 and V is TRBV9; the match to TRBD2 covers 13 bases. The germline V gene has CDR1 SGDLS and CDR2 YYNGEE. V gave up 3 bases and J gave up 2 bases; unmatched junction bases: 5. CDR3 length: 16 amino acids. The CDR3 coding sequence is TGTGCCAGCAGCGCCCGGACTAGCGGGGGCCCCTACGAGCAGTACTTC. This codes for CASSARTSGGPYEQYF.

In its sample, this clonotype was seen a few times. The chain recombines TRBV11-2 with TRBJ2-3; 8 bases map to TRBD2. The CDR3 spans 15 residues. Germline CDR1 and CDR2: SGHAT and FQNNGV. Trimming took 2 bases from V and 4 from J; bases not matched to a gene: 5. CDR3 region: CASSLTDGGADTQYF. In nucleotides, the CDR3 is TGTGCCAGCAGCTTAACGGACGGGGGGGCAGATACGCAGTATTTT.